This T cell receptor (beta chain) was sequenced for a study of identical twins. TCRdb reprocessed the 5' RACE reads with MiXCR, giving one entry per CDR3 protein. The sample lists roughly 220,000 distinct CDR3 sequences, over 5.5% occurring once. This clonotype was counted between two and nine times. CDR3 length: 10 residues. This same sample was also taken into another study, of T cells expressing NK-cell markers.

The sequencing input was CD8+ T cells sorted from blood. The rearrangement uses TRBV21-1 and TRBJ2-1. TRBV21-1 is given as a pseudogene. The clonotype comes from a woman aged 18-29 years in good health. Written as DNA, the CDR3 is TGTGCCGGACCGAGCTGTGAGCAGTTCTTC. Encoded protein: CAGPSCEQFF.